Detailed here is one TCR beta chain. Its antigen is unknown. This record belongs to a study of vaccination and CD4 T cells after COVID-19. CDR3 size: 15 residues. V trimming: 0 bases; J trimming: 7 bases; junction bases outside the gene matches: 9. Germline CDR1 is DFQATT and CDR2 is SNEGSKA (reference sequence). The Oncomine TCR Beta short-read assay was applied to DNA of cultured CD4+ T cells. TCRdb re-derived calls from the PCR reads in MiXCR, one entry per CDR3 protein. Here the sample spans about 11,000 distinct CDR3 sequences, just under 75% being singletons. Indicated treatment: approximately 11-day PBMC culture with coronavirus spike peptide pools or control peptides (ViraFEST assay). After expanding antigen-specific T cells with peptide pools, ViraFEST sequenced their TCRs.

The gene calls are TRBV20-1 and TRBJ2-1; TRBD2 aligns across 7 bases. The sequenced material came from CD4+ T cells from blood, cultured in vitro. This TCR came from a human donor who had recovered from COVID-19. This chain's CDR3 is CSARDVTSRGNEQFF. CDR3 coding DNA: TGCAGTGCTAGAGATGTGACTAGCCGTGGGAATGAGCAGTTCTTC.